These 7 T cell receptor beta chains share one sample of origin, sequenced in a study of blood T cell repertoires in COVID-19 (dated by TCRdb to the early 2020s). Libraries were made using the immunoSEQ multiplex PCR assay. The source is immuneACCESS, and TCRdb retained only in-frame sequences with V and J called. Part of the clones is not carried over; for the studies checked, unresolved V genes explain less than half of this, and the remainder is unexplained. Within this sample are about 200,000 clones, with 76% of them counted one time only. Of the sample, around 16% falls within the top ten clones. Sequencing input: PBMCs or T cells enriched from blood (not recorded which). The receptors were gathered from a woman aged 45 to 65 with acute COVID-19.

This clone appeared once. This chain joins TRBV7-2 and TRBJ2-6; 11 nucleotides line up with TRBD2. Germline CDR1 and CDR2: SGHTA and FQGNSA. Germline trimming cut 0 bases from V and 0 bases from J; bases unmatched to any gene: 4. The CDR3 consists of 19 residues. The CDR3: CASSLARLAGSSGANVLTF. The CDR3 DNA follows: TGTGCCAGCAGCTTAGCGCGACTAGCGGGGTCCTCTGGGGCCAACGTCCTGACTTTC.

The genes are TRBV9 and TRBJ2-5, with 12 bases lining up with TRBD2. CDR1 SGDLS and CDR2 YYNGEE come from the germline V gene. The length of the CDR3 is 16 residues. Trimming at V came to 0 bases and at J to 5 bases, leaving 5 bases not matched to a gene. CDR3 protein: CASSVAASGGGETQYF. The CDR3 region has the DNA TGTGCCAGCAGCGTAGCGGCTAGCGGGGGGGGTGAGACCCAGTACTTC. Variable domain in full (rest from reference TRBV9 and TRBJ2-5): DSGVTQTPKHLITATGQRVTLRCSPRSGDLSVYWYQQSLDQGLQFLIQYYNGEERAKGNILERFSAQQFPDLHSELNLSSLELGDSALYFCASSVAASGGGETQYFGPGTRLLVL.

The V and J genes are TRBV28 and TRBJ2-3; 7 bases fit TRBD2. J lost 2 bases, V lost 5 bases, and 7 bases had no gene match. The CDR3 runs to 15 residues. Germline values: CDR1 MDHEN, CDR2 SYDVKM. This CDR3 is CASSGRGSYTDTQYF. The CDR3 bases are TGTGCCAGCAGTGGGAGGGGCAGTTACACAGATACGCAGTATTTT.

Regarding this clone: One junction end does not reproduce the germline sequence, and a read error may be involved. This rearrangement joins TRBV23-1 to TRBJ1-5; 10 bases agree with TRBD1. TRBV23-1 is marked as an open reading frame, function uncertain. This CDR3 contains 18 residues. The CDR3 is CVSSLPDRGDYSNQPQHF. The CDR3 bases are TGCGTCAGCAGTCTTCCGGACAGGGGGGATTATAGCAATCAGCCCCAGCATTTT.

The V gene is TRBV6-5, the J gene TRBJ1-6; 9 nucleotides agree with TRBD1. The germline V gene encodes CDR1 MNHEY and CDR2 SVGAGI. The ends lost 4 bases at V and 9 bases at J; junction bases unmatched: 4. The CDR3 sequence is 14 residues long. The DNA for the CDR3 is TGTGCCAGCAGTTTGGGACAGGGAACTTCACCCCTCCACTTT. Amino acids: CASSLGQGTSPLHF.

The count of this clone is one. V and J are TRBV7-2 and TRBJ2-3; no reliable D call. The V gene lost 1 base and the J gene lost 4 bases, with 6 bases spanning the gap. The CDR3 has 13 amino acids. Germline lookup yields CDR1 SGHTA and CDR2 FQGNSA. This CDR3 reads CASSLGSADTQYF. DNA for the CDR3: TGTGCCAGCAGCTTAGGATCGGCAGATACGCAGTATTTT.

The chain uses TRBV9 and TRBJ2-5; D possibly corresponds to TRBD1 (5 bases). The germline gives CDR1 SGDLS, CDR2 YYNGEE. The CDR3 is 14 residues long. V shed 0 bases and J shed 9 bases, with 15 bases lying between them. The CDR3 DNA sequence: TGTGCCAGCAGCGTAGATCCCTGGGGCCGGGCCCAGTACTTC. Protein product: CASSVDPWGRAQYF. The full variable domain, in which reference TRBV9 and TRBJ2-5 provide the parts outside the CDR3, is DSGVTQTPKHLITATGQRVTLRCSPRSGDLSVYWYQQSLDQGLQFLIQYYNGEERAKGNILERFSAQQFPDLHSELNLSSLELGDSALYFCASSVDPWGRAQYFGPGTRLLVL.